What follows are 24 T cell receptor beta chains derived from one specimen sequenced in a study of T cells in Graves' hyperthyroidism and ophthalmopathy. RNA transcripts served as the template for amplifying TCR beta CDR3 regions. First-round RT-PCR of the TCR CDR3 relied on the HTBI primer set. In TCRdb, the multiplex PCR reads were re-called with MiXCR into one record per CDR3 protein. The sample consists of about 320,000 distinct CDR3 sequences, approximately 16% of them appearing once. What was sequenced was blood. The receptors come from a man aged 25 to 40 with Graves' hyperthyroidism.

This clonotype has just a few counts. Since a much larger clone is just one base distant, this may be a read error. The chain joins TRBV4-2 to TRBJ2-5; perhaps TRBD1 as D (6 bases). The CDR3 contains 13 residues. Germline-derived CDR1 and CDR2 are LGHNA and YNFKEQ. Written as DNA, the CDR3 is TGTGCCAGCAGTCGGACAGTCCAAGAGACCCAGTGCTTC. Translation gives CASSRTVQETQCF.

The CDR3 sequence: CASSFREEFTEAFF. CDR3 nucleotide sequence: TGTGCCAGCAGTTTTAGGGAGGAGTTCACTGAAGCTTTCTTT. The chain links TRBV28 to TRBJ1-1; D not resolved. CDR1 and CDR2 (germline): MDHEN, SYDVKM. CDR3 size: 14 residues. The V end was cut by 3 bases, the J end by 4 bases, with 12 bases between.

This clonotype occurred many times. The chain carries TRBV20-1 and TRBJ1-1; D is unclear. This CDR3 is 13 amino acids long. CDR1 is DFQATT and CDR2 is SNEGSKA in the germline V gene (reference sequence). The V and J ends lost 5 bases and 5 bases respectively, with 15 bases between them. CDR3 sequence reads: CSAPDPGRTEAFF. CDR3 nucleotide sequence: TGCAGTGCTCCAGATCCCGGGAGGACTGAAGCTTTCTTT.

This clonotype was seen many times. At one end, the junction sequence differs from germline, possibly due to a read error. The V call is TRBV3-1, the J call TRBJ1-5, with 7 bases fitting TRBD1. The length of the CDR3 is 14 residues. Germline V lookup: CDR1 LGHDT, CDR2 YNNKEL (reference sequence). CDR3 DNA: TGTGCCAGCAGACAAGGGGGCTGGGGGCAGCCCCAGCATTTT. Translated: CASRQGGWGQPQHF.

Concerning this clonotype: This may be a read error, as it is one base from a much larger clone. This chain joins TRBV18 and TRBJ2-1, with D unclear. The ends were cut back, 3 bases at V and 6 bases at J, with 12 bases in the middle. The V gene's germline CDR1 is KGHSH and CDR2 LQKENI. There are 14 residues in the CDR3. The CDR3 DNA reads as TGTGCCAGCTCACCTAGTCTGCAGAGCAATGAGCAGTTCTTC. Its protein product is CASSPSLQSNEQFF. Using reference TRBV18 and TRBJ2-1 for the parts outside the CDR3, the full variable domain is NAGVMQNPRHLVRRRGQEARLRCSPMKGHSHVYWYRQLPEEGLKFMVYLQKENIIDESGMPKERFSAEFPKEGPSILRIQQVVRGDSAAYFCASSPSLQSNEQFFGPGTRLTVL.

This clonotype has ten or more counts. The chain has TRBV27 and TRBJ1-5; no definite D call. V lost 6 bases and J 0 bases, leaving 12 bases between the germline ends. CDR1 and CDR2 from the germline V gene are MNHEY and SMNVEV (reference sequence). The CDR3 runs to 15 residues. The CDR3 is CASRPGVNSNQPQHF. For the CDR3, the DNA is TGTGCCAGCAGGCCGGGAGTGAATAGCAATCAGCCCCAGCATTTT.

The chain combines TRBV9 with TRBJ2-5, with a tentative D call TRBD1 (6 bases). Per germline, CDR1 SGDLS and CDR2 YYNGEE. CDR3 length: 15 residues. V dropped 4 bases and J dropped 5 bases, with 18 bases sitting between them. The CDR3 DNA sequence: TGTGCCAGCAGCCCCCGGGACAACTCGGGGGAGACCCAGTACTTC. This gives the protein CASSPRDNSGETQYF.

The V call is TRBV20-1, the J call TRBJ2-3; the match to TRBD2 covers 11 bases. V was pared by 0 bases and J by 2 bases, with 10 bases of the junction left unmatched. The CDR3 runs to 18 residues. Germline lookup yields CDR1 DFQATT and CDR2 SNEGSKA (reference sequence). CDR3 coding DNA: TGCAGTGCTAGAGATCTCAGAGGACTAGCGGGCTTCACAGATACGCAGTATTTT. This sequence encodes CSARDLRGLAGFTDTQYF.

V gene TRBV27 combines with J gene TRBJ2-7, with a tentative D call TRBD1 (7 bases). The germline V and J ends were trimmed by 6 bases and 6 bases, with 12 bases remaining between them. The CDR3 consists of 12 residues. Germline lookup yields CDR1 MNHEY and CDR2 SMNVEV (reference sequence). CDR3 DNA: TGTGCCAGCAGGCAGGGGGGCCTCGAGCAGTACTTC. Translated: CASRQGGLEQYF.

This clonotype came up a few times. Here the CDR3 DNA reads TGTGCCAGCAGTTTTCTCGGGAATCAGCCCCAGCATTTT. It translates to CASSFLGNQPQHF. The J gene is TRBJ1-5, the V gene TRBV28; D unclear. Germline loops: CDR1 MDHEN, CDR2 SYDVKM. Deletions cut 3 bases from V and 4 bases from J, with 7 bases between. This CDR3 region has 13 residues.

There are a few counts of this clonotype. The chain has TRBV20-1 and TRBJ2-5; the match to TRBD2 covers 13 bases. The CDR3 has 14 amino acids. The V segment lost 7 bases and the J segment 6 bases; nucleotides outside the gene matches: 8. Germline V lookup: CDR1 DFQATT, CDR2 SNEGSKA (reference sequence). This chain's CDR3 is CSVGRTSGRKTQYF. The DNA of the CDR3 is TGCAGTGTTGGGCGGACTAGCGGGAGAAAGACCCAGTACTTC.

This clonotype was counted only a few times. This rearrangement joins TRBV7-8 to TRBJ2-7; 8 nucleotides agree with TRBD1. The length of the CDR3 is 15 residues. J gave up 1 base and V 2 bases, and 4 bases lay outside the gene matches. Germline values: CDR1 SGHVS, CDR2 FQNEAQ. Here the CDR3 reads CASSLTGTGSYEQYF. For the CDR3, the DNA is TGTGCCAGCAGCTTAACTGGGACAGGTTCCTACGAGCAGTACTTC.

CDR3 sequence (DNA): TGTGCCATCAGTGAGGTAATCTCCCCCGACATTCAGTACTTC. Translation: CAISEVISPDIQYF. The chain employs TRBV10-3 and TRBJ2-4, with unresolved D. The CDR3 runs 14 residues. V lost 2 bases to trimming and J lost 8 bases, with 13 bases between them. Per the germline V gene, CDR1 is ENHRY and CDR2 is SYGVKD.

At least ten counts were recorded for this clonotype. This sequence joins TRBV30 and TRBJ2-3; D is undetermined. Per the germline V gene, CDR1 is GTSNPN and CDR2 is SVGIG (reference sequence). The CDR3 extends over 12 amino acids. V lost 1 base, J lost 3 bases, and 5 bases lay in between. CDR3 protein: CAWSAVTDTQYF. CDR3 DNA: TGTGCCTGGAGTGCTGTTACAGATACGCAGTATTTT.

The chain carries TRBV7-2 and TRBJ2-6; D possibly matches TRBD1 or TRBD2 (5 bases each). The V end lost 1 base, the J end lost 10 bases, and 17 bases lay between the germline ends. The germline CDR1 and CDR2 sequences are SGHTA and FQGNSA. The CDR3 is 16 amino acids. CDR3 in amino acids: CASSLVYPGPSNVLTF. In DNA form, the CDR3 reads TGTGCCAGCAGCTTAGTATACCCGGGACCGTCGAACGTCCTGACTTTC. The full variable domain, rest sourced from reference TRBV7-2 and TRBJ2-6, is GAGVSQSPSNKVTEKGKDVELRCDPISGHTALYWYRQSLGQGLEFLIYFQGNSAPDKSGLPSDRFSAERTGGSVSTLTIQRTQQEDSAVYLCASSLVYPGPSNVLTFGAGSRLTVL.

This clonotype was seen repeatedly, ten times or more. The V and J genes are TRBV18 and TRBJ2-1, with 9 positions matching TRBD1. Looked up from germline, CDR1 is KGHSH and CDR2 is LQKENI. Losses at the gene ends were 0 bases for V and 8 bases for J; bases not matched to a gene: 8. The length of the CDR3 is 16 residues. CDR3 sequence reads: CASSPPEGTGYDEQFF. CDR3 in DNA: TGTGCCAGCTCACCACCGGAGGGGACAGGGTATGATGAGCAGTTCTTC.

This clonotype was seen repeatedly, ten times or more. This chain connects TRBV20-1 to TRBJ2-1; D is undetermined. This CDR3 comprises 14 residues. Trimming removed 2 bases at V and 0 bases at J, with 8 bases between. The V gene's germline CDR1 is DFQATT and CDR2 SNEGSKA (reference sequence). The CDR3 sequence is CSARNPLSYNEQFF. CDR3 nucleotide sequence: TGCAGTGCTAGAAACCCCCTCTCCTACAATGAGCAGTTCTTC.

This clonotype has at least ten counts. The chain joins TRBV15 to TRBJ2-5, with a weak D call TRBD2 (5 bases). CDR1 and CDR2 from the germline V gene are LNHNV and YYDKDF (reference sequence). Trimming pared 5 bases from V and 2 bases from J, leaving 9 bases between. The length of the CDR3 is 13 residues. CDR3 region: CATSPRRQETQYF. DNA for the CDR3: TGTGCCACCAGCCCCAGGAGGCAAGAGACCCAGTACTTC.

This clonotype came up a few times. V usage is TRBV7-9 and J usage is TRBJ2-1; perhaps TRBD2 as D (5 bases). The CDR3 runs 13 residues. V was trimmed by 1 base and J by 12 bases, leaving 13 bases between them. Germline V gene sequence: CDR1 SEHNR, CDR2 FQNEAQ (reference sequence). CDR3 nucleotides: TGTGCCAGCAGCTTAGAACGGCCGGGGATGCAGTTCTTC. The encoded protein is CASSLERPGMQFF.

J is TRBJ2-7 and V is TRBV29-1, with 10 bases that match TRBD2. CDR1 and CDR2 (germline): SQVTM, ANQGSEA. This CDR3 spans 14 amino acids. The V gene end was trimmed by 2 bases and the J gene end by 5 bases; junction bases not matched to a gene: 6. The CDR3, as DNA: TGCAGCGTTGAATCTAGCGGGAGTTCTCACGAGCAGTACTTC. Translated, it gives CSVESSGSSHEQYF.

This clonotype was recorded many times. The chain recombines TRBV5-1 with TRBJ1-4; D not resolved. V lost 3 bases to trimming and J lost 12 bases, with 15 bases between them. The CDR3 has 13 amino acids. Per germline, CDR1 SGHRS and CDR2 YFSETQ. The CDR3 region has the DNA TGCGCCAGCAGCTCGGGCCCTTTGGCAGAACTGTTTTTT. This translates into CASSSGPLAELFF.

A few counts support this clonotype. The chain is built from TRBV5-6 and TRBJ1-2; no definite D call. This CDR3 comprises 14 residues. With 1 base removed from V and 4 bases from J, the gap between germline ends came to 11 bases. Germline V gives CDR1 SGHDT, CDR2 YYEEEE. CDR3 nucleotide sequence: TGTGCCAGCAGCTTGTCGGGCCGATTCTATGGCTACACCTTC. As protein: CASSLSGRFYGYTF. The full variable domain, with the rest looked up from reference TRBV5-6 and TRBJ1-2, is DAGVTQSPTHLIKTRGQQVTLRCSPKSGHDTVSWYQQALGQGPQFIFQYYEEEERQRGNFPDRFSGHQFPNYSSELNVNALLLGDSALYLCASSLSGRFYGYTFGSGTRLTVV.

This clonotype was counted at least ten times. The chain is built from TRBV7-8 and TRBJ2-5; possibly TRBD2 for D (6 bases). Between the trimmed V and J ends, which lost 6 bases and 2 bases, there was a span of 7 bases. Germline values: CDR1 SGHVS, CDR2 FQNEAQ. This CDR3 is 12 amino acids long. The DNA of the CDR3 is TGTGCCAGCAGACTAGCTCAAGAGACCCAGTACTTC. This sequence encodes CASRLAQETQYF.

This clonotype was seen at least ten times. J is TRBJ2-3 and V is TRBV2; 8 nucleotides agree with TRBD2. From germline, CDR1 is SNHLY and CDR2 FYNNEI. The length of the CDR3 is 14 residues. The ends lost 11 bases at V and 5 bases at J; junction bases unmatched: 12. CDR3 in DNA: TGTGCCCACGGGGGGGGCCCGGACTTAGATACGCAGTATTTT. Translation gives CAHGGGPDLDTQYF.